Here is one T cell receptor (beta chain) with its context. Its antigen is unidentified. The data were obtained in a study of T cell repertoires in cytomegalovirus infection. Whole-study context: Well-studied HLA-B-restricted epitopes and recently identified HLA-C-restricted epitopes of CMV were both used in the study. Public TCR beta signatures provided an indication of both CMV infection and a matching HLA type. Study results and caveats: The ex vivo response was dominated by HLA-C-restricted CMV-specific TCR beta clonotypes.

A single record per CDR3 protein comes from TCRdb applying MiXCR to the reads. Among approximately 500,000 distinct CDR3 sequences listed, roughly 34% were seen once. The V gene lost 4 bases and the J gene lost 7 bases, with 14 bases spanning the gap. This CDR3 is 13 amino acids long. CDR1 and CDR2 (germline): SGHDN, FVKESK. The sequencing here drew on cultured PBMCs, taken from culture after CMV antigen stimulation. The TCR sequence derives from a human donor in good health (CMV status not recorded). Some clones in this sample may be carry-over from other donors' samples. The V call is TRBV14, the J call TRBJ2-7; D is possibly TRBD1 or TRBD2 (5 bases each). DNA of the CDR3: TGTGCCAGCAGCCCCCGCCGGGACGGGGAGCAGTACTTC. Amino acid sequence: CASSPRRDGEQYF. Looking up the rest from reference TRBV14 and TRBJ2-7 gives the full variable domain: EAGVTQFPSHSVIEKGQTVTLRCDPISGHDNLYWYRRVMGKEIKFLLHFVKESKQDESGMPNNRFLAERTGGTYSTLKVQPAELEDSGVYFCASSPRRDGEQYFGPGTRLTVT.